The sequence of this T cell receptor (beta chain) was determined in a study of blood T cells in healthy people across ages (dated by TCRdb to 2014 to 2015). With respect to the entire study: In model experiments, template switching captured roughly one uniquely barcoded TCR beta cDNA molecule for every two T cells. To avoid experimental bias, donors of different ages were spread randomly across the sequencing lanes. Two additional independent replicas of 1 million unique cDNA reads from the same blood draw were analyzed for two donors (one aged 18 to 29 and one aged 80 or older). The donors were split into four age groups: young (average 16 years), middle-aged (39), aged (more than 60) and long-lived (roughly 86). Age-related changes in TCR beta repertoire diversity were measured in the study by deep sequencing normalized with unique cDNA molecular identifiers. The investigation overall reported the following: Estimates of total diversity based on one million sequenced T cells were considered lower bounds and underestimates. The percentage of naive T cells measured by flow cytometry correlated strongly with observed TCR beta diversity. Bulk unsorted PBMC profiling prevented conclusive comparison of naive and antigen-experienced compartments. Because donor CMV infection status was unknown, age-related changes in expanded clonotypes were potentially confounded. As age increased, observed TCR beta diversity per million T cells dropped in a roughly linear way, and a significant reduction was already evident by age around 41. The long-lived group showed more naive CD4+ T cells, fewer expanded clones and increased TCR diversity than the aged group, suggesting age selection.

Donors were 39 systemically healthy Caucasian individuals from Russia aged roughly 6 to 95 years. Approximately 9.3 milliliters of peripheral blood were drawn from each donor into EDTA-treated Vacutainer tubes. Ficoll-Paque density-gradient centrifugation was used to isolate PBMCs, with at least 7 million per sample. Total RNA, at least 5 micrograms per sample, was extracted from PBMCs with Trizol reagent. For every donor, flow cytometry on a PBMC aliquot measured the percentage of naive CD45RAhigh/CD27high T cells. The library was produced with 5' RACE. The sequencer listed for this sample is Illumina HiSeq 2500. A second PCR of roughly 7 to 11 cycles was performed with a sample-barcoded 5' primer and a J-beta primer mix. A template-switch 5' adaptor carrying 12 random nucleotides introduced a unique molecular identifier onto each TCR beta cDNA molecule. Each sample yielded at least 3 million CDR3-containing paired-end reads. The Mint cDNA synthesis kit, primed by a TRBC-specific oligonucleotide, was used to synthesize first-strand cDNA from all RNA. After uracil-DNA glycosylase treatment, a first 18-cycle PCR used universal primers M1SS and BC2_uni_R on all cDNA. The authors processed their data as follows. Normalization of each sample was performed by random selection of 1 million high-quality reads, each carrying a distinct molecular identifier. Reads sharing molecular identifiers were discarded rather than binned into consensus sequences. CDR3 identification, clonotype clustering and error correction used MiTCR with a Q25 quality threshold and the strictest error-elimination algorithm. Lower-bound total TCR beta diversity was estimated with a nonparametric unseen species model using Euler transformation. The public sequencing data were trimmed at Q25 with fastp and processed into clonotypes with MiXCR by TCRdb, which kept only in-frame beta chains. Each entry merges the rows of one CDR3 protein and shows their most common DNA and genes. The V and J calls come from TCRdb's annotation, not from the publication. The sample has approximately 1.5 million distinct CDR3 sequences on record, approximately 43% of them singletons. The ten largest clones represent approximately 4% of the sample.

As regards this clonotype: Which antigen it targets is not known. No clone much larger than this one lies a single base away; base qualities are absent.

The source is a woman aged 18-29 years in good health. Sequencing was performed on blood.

This receptor carries the CDR3 CASSLGTGDEQFF. DNA sequence: TGCGCCAGCAGCCTTGGGACAGGGGATGAGCAGTTCTTC. The chain links TRBV4-3 with TRBJ2-1, and TRBD1 matches 10 of the central bases. Trimming removed 4 bases from V and 8 bases from J; the gene matches leave 2 bases unexplained. The CDR3 runs 13 residues from the cysteine to the phenylalanine. Only CDR3 DNA remains: 39 bases, in frame from the first base. Sequences LGHNA (CDR1) and YSLEER (CDR2) are obtained from the germline V gene.